The 6 T cell receptor beta chains below were found in one sample sequenced in a study of blood T cell repertoires in COVID-19. The table came from immunoSEQ multiplex PCR; TCRdb's copy has only in-frame clones and leaves some out. The sample has 200,000 to 250,000 clones, around nine tenths seen once. The sample consisted of peripheral blood. These receptors originate from a man aged 18 to 30 with active or convalescent COVID-19.

The rearrangement links TRBV7-2 to TRBJ2-7; 12 bases line up with TRBD2. The CDR3 sequence is 16 residues long. Per the germline V gene, CDR1 is SGHTA and CDR2 is FQGNSA. V was clipped by 1 base and J by 3 bases; unmatched bases: 4. The CDR3: CASSLGLAGDYYEQYF. The CDR3 bases are TGTGCCAGCAGCTTAGGACTAGCGGGGGACTACTACGAGCAGTACTTC. Supplemented by reference TRBV7-2 and TRBJ2-7, the full variable domain reads GAGVSQSPSNKVTEKGKDVELRCDPISGHTALYWYRQSLGQGLEFLIYFQGNSAPDKSGLPSDRFSAERTGGSVSTLTIQRTQQEDSAVYLCASSLGLAGDYYEQYFGPGTRLTVT.

The sample holds one count of this clone. The chain carries TRBV7-2 and TRBJ2-1; the match to TRBD1 covers 9 bases. Germline CDR1 and CDR2: SGHTA and FQGNSA. V shed 6 bases and J 4 bases; nucleotides not matched to a gene: 10. The CDR3 runs 16 residues. In DNA, the CDR3 is TGTGCCAGCAGTCTCGGGGGACAGGGCCCTTACAATGAGCAGTTCTTC. This encodes CASSLGGQGPYNEQFF. Variable domain in full (rest from reference TRBV7-2 and TRBJ2-1): GAGVSQSPSNKVTEKGKDVELRCDPISGHTALYWYRQSLGQGLEFLIYFQGNSAPDKSGLPSDRFSAERTGGSVSTLTIQRTQQEDSAVYLCASSLGGQGPYNEQFFGPGTRLTVL.

The rearrangement joins TRBV5-6 to TRBJ1-1, with 8 bases aligning to TRBD1. Per the germline V gene, CDR1 is SGHDT and CDR2 is YYEEEE. CDR3 length: 14 amino acids. V trimming: 5 bases; J trimming: 4 bases; junction bases outside the gene matches: 7. In DNA, the CDR3 is TGTGCCAGCAGTGCAACAGGGGGGAGCACTGAAGCTTTCTTT. This sequence encodes CASSATGGSTEAFF.

This clone was observed a handful of times. The rearrangement uses TRBV29-1 and TRBJ1-2, with D perhaps matching TRBD1 (6 bases). The V end was cut by 3 bases, the J end by 3 bases, with 20 bases between. Per the germline V gene, CDR1 is SQVTM and CDR2 is ANQGSEA. The CDR3 loop spans 16 amino acids. CDR3 loop: CSVEKTGSRIDYGYTF. In DNA, the CDR3 is TGCAGCGTTGAGAAGACAGGTTCAAGAATTGACTATGGCTACACCTTC.

This clone was seen once. V and J are TRBV30 and TRBJ1-1; TRBD1 might be the D (6 bases). CDR3 length: 11 residues. Germline CDR1 is GTSNPN and CDR2 is SVGIG (reference sequence). Deletions cut 4 bases from V and 10 bases from J, with 13 bases between. The chain's CDR3 is CAWTAGVTAFF. CDR3 nucleotides: TGTGCCTGGACTGCAGGGGTGACAGCTTTCTTT.

CDR3 nucleotide sequence: TGTGCCAGCAGCCAAGAGCCACAGAACTACGAGCAGTACTTC. Translated: CASSQEPQNYEQYF. The chain employs TRBV3-1 (or the pseudogene TRBV3-2) and TRBJ2-7; D gene ambiguous. The CDR3 is made up of 14 amino acids. The V end lost 0 bases, the J end lost 3 bases, and 9 bases lay between the germline ends. CDR1 and CDR2 (germline): LGHDT, YNNKEL (reference sequence).